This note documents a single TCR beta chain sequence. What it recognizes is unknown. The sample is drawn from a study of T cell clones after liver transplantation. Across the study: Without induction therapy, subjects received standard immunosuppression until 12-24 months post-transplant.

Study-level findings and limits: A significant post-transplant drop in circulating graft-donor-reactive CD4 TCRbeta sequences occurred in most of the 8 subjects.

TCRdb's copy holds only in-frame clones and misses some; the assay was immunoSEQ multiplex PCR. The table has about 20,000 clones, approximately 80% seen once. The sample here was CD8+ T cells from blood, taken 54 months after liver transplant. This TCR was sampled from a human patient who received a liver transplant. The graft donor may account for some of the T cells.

CDR3 DNA sequence: TGTGCCTGGAGTGTCTGGAGCGGGGTTAGCACAGATACGCAGTATTTT. This sequence encodes CAWSVWSGVSTDTQYF. V gene TRBV30 combines with J gene TRBJ2-3; TRBD2 aligns across 7 bases. Germline assignment: CDR1 GTSNPN and CDR2 SVGIG (reference sequence). This CDR3 comprises 16 residues. V shed 0 bases, J shed 0 bases, and the junction held 6 bases outside the gene matches.